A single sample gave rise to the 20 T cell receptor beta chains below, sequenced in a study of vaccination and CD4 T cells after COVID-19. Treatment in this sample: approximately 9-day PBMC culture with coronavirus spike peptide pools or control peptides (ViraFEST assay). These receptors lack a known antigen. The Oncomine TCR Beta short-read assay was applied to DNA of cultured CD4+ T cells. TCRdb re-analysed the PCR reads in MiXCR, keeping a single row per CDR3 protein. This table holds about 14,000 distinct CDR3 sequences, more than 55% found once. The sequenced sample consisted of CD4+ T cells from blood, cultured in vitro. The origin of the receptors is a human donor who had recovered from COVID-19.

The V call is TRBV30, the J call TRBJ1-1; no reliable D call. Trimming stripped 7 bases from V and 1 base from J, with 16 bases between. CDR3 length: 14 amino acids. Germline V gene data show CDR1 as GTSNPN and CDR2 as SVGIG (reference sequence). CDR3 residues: CAYLKPSWNTEAFF. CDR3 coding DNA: TGTGCCTACCTTAAGCCTAGCTGGAACACTGAAGCTTTCTTT.

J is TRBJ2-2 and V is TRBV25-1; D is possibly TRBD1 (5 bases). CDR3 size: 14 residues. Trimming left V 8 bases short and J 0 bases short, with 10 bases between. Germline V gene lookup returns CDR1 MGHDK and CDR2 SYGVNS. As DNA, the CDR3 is TGTGCCAGCGAGAACAGGCCGAACACCGGGGAGCTGTTTTTT. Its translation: CASENRPNTGELFF.

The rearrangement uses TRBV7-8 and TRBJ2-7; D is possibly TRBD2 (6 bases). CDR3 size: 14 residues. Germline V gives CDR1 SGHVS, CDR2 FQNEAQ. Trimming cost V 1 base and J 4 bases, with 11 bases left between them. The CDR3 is CASSLGDSGYEQYF. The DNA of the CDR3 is TGTGCCAGCAGCTTAGGGGATAGCGGATACGAGCAGTACTTC.

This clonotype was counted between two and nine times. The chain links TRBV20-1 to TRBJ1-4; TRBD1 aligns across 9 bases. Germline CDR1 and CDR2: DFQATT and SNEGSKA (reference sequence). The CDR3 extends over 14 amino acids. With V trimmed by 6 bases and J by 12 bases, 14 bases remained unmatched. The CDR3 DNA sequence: TGCAGTGCCCCGAAAATGGGACAGGGTGAGGAACTGTTTTTT. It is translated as CSAPKMGQGEELFF.

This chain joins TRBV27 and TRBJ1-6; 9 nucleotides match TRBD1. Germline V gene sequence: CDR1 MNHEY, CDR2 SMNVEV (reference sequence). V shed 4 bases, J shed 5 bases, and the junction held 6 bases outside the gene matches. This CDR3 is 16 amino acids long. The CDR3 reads CASSYRGDRDNSPLHF. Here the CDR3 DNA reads TGTGCCAGCAGTTACCGTGGGGACAGGGATAATTCACCCCTCCACTTT.

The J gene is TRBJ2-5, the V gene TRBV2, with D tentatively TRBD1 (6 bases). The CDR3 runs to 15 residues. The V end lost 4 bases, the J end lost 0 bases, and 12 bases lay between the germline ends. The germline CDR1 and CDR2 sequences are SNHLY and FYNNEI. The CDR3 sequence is CASSGGGPNQETQYF. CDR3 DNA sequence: TGTGCCAGCAGTGGAGGGGGACCGAACCAAGAGACCCAGTACTTC.

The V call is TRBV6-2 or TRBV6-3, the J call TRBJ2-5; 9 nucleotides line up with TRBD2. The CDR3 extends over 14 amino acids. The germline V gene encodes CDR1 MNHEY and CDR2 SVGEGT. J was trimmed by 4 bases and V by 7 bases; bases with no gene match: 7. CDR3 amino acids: CASTLTSGSETQYF. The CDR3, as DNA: TGTGCCAGCACCCTGACTAGCGGCTCAGAGACCCAGTACTTC.

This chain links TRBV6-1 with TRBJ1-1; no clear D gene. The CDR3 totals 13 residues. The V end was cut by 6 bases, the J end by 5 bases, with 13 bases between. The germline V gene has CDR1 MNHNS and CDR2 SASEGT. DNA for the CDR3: TGTGCCAGCAGCCAAGGACGTGGGACTGAAGCTTTCTTT. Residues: CASSQGRGTEAFF.

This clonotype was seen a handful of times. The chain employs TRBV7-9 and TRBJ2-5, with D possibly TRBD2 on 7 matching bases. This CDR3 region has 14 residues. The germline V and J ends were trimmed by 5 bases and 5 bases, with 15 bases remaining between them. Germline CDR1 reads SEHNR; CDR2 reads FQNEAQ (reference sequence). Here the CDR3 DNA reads TGTGCCAGCAGCATCATGGGGGGGGCTGAGACCCAGTACTTC. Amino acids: CASSIMGGAETQYF.

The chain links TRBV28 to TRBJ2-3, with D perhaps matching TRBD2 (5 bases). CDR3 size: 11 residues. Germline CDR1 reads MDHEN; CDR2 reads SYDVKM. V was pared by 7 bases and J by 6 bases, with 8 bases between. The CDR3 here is CASKERDTQYF. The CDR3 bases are TGTGCCAGCAAGGAGCGGGATACGCAGTATTTT.

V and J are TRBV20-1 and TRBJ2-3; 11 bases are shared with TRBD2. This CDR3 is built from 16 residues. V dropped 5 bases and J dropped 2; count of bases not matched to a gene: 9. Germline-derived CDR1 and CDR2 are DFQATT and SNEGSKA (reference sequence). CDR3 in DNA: TGCAGTGCTCCTCCGGGGACTAGCGGTTACACAGATACGCAGTATTTT. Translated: CSAPPGTSGYTDTQYF.

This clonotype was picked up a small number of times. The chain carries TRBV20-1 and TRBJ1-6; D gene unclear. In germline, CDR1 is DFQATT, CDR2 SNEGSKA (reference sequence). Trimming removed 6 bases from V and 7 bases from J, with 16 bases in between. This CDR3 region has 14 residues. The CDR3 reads CSATPRTVNSPLHF. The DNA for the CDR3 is TGCAGTGCCACCCCCCGGACCGTGAATTCACCCCTCCACTTT.

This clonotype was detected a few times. This CDR3 is CASRPRQALQETQYF. CDR3 nucleotide sequence: TGTGCCAGCAGGCCCCGACAGGCACTCCAAGAGACCCAGTACTTC. The V gene is TRBV7-9, the J gene TRBJ2-5; D is perhaps TRBD1 (6 bases). Trimming took 6 bases from V and 1 from J, leaving 15 bases between them. This CDR3 spans 15 amino acids. Germline values: CDR1 SEHNR, CDR2 FQNEAQ (reference sequence).

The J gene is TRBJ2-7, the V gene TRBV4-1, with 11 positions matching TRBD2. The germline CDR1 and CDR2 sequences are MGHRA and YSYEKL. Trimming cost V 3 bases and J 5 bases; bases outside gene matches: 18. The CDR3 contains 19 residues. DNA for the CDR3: TGCGCCAGCAGCCAGGATAGCTTACTAGCGGGAGCGGGGAAAGACGAGCAGTACTTC. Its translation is CASSQDSLLAGAGKDEQYF.

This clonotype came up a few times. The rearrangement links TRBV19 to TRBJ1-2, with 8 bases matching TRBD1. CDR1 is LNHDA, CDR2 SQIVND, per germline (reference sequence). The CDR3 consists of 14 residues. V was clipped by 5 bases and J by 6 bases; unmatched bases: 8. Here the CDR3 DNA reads TGTGCCAGTAGTCCGGACAGGGATACTAATGGCTACACCTTC. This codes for CASSPDRDTNGYTF.

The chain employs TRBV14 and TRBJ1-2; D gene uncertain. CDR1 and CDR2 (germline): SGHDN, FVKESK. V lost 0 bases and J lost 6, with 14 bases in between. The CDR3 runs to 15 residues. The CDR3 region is CASSQDPARFDGYTF. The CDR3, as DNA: TGTGCCAGCAGCCAAGATCCGGCCCGATTCGATGGCTACACCTTC.

The CDR3 region is CASLDRVNQPQHF. For the CDR3, the DNA is TGTGCCAGCTTAGACAGGGTCAATCAGCCCCAGCATTTT. The genes are TRBV2 and TRBJ1-5, with 7 bases that match TRBD1. From germline, CDR1 is SNHLY and CDR2 FYNNEI. After removal of 8 bases from V and 3 bases from J, the junction contained 4 bases not matched to a gene. The CDR3 sequence is 13 residues long.

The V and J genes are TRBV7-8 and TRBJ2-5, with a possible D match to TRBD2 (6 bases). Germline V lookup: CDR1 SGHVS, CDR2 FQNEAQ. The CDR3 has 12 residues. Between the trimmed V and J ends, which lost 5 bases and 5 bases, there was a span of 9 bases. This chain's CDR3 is CASSRGWETQYF. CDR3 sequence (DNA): TGTGCCAGCAGCCGGGGGTGGGAGACCCAGTACTTC.

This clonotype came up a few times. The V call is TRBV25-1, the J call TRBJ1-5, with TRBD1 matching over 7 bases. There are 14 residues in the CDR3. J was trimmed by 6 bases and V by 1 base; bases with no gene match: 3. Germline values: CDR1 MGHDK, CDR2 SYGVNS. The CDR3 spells CASSESRDSQPQHF. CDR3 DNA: TGTGCCAGCAGTGAATCCCGGGACAGTCAGCCCCAGCATTTT.

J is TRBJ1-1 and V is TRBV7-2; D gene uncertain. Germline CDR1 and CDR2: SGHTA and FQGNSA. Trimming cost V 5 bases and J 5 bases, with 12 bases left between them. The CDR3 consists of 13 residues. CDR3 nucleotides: TGTGCCAGCAGCCAAACGGAAGGGACTGAAGCTTTCTTT. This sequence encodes CASSQTEGTEAFF.